The rows below give T cell receptor beta chains drawn from one sample of a study of tumor-infiltrating lymphocytes in primary liver carcinoma. Each CDR3 protein is one row after TCRdb ran MiXCR on the multiplex PCR reads. The sample records approximately 330,000 distinct CDR3 sequences, 65% being singletons. The sample was peripheral blood. The receptor set was obtained from a man aged 35-49 years with primary liver carcinoma and hepatitis B virus infection. Both conserved end residues are part of each CDR3. D genes are given only for firm matches. Clone size is stated in some rows and not others, as once, few, many or a class when expanded.

j_call,clone_size,v_call,d_call,cdr3_aa,cdr3_nt
TRBJ1-5,many,TRBV10-3,TRBD1,CAISRGTDQPQHF,TGTGCCATCAGCCGAGGGACAGATCAGCCCCAGCATTTT
TRBJ2-5,-,TRBV11-1,-,CASSPRQPQETRYF,TGTGCCAGCAGCCCTAGACAGCCCCAAGAGACCAGGTACTTC
TRBJ2-1,-,TRBV11-2,-,CASSLSTGTLYEQFF,TGTGCCAGCAGCCTGAGTACAGGGACCCTCTATGAGCAGTTCTTC
TRBJ2-1,-,TRBV6-1,-,CISSESLVTGNNEQFF,TGTATCAGCAGTGAATCTCTTGTTACCGGGAACAATGAGCAGTTCTTC
TRBJ1-2,few,TRBV2,TRBD1,CASSEATTGFLGYTF,TGTGCCAGCAGTGAAGCGACGACAGGGTTCCTCGGCTACACCTTC
TRBJ1-5,many,TRBV6-1,TRBD1,CASSGTLGQGALQPQHF,TGTGCCAGCAGTGGGACATTGGGACAGGGGGCTCTCCAGCCCCAGCATTTT
TRBJ1-5,few,TRBV6-5,-,CASSYSVGQPQHF,TGTGCCAGCAGTTACTCGGTAGGTCAGCCCCAGCATTTT
TRBJ2-3,-,TRBV4-3,-,CASSQGTISSADTQYF,TGCGCCAGCAGCCAGGGTACAATATCGAGCGCAGATACACAGTATTTT
TRBJ2-7,-,TRBV11-2,TRBD2,CASSVGRTGAHEQYF,TGTGCCAGCAGCGTCGGGAGGACGGGAGCCCACGAGCAGTACTTC
TRBJ2-5,few,TRBV6-2/TRBV6-3,TRBD1,CASRPPPMSGGKETQYF,TGTGCCAGCAGACCCCCTCCTATGTCAGGGGGCAAAGAGACCCAGTACTTC
TRBJ2-2,many,TRBV11-2,TRBD1,CASSLERGRAGELFF,TGTGCCAGCAGCTTAGAGAGGGGGCGGGCCGGGGAGCTGTTTTTT
TRBJ2-2,-,TRBV28,TRBD2,CASSLGSGRGTGELFF,TGTGCCAGCAGTTTGGGTAGCGGGAGAGGTACCGGGGAGCTGTTTTTT
TRBJ2-3,-,TRBV10-3,-,CAISMDEVTDMQYF,TGTGCCATCAGTATGGACGAAGTCACAGATATGCAGTATTTT
TRBJ2-7,-,TRBV5-1,TRBD2,CASSLAGGFAYEQYF,TGCGCCAGCAGCCTAGCGGGAGGATTTGCCTACGAGCAGTACTTC
TRBJ2-1,-,TRBV10-1,-,CASSDLVSYNEQFF,TGCGCCAGCAGTGATCTAGTGTCCTACAATGAGCAGTTCTTC
TRBJ2-3,-,TRBV12-3/TRBV12-4,-,CVSSRTGTLLYF,TGTGTCAGCAGTAGAACCGGGACTCTACTGTATTTT
TRBJ1-2,-,TRBV28,-,CASSFTLNHGYTF,TGTGCCAGCAGTTTTACCCTGAACCATGGCTACACCTTC
TRBJ1-4,few,TRBV12-3/TRBV12-4,-,CASSIQGAEKLFF,TGTGCCAGCAGTATACAGGGTGCCGAAAAACTGTTTTTT